These 30 T cell receptor beta chains came from one sample sequenced in a study of T cell responses to AZD1222 COVID-19 vaccine. Sequencing was performed with immunoSEQ multiplex PCR; in TCRdb, only in-frame clones are kept and a portion is missing. The repertoire holds 120,000 or so clones, with about 85% as singletons. This material consisted of peripheral blood, taken on day 0 of AZD1222 vaccination. The source is an adult in good health.

This chain uses TRBV6-2 or TRBV6-3 with TRBJ1-6; unclear D gene. The CDR3 has 13 amino acids. V dropped 4 bases and J dropped 9 bases, with 10 bases sitting between them. From germline, CDR1 is MNHEY and CDR2 SVGEGT. The CDR3 loop is CASSSGGLSPLHF. The CDR3 coding sequence is TGTGCCAGCAGTTCGGGTGGGCTTTCACCCCTCCACTTT.

The V gene is TRBV4-3, the J gene TRBJ2-1; a possible D gene is TRBD2 (6 bases). From germline, CDR1 is LGHNA and CDR2 YSLEER. The CDR3 is 14 residues long. Trimming removed 0 bases at V and 7 bases at J, with 10 bases between. The CDR3 sequence: CASSQELAVNEQFF. CDR3 coding DNA: TGCGCCAGCAGCCAAGAACTAGCTGTAAATGAGCAGTTCTTC.

The gene calls are TRBV19 and TRBJ2-7, with 7 nucleotides matching TRBD1. Germline-derived CDR1 and CDR2 are LNHDA and SQIVND (reference sequence). V shed 6 bases and J 7 bases; nucleotides not matched to a gene: 15. This CDR3 has 15 residues. CDR3 DNA sequence: TGTGCCAGTAGGAGCCCCGGGTTAGGGGGCGGGGAGCAGTACTTC. Residues: CASRSPGLGGGEQYF.

The chain has TRBV6-6 and TRBJ1-5; D is ambiguous. The CDR3 has 16 amino acids. Germline V gives CDR1 MNHNY, CDR2 SVGAGI (reference sequence). Trimming cost V 6 bases and J 2 bases, with 17 bases left between them. The CDR3 DNA reads TGTGCCAGCAGCCTCGGACCCAGTTTAGGCAATCAGCCCCAGCATTTT. Protein sequence: CASSLGPSLGNQPQHF.

This clone appeared a single time. The chain joins TRBV5-4 to TRBJ1-2; D is unresolved. The CDR3 loop spans 15 amino acids. From germline, CDR1 is SGHNT and CDR2 YYREEE (reference sequence). The ends were cut back, 4 bases at V and 0 bases at J, with 13 bases in the middle. The CDR3 DNA is TGTGCCAGCAGCCCCCCGGGGTCTACTAACTATGGCTACACCTTC. This gives the protein CASSPPGSTNYGYTF.

The gene calls are TRBV19 and TRBJ2-5; TRBD1 agrees at 7 bases. Germline CDR1 is LNHDA and CDR2 is SQIVND (reference sequence). V lost 4 bases, J lost 5 bases, and 16 bases stayed unmatched. The CDR3 is 17 amino acids. The DNA of the CDR3 is TGTGCCAGTAGTAGGGGCACAGGGGCAGGAAGGTTGGAGACCCAGTACTTC. It encodes CASSRGTGAGRLETQYF.

The chain joins TRBV10-3 to TRBJ1-1; the D gene is possibly TRBD1 (6 bases). The CDR3 runs 12 residues. Trimming cost V 5 bases and J 9 bases, with 13 bases left between them. Germline V CDR1 and CDR2: ENHRY, SYGVKD. The CDR3 sequence is CAISPRGVKAFF. The CDR3 bases are TGTGCCATCAGTCCGAGGGGGGTCAAAGCTTTCTTT.

V usage is TRBV6-5 and J usage is TRBJ1-6, with 10 bases identical to TRBD1. The CDR3 covers 15 residues. Trimming took 5 bases from V and 7 from J; bases not matched to a gene: 5. CDR1 and CDR2 (germline): MNHEY, SVGAGI. The CDR3 loop reads CASSIRDRGNSPLHF. In nucleotides, the CDR3 is TGTGCCAGCAGTATCCGGGACAGGGGAAATTCACCCCTCCACTTT.

The J gene is TRBJ1-2, the V gene TRBV28, with TRBD1 matching 9 bases. The CDR3 has 16 residues. CDR1 is MDHEN, CDR2 SYDVKM, per germline. With V trimmed by 5 bases and J by 4 bases, 11 bases remained unmatched. CDR3 sequence reads: CASSRTGVNGAYGYTF. CDR3 DNA sequence: TGTGCCAGCAGTCGGACAGGGGTGAACGGGGCCTATGGCTACACCTTC.

The chain's CDR3 is CASRPRGSSTDTQYF. The CDR3 bases are TGCGCCAGCAGGCCCCGGGGGAGCAGCACAGATACGCAGTATTTT. The J gene is TRBJ2-3, the V gene TRBV5-1; TRBD2 might be the D (6 bases). Per the germline V gene, CDR1 is SGHRS and CDR2 is YFSETQ. The V gene lost 5 bases and the J gene lost 0 bases, with 13 bases spanning the gap. The CDR3 consists of 15 residues.

The V call is TRBV29-1, the J call TRBJ2-5, with D unclear. CDR3 length equals 12 residues. Trimming cost V 3 bases and J 5 bases, with 10 bases left between them. The germline V gene encodes CDR1 SQVTM and CDR2 ANQGSEA. CDR3 in amino acids: CSVEASGETQYF. The CDR3 nucleotides are TGCAGCGTTGAGGCCTCCGGGGAGACCCAGTACTTC.

The gene calls are TRBV28 and TRBJ1-6; D is unclear. CDR3 length equals 13 residues. Trimming took 6 bases from V and 10 from J, leaving 13 bases between them. Per the germline V gene, CDR1 is MDHEN and CDR2 is SYDVKM. The CDR3 coding sequence is TGTGCCAGCAGGCGTCAGCTCGGGTCACCCCTCCACTTT. It translates to CASRRQLGSPLHF.

This chain connects TRBV2 to TRBJ1-2, with D possibly being TRBD1 (5 bases). The CDR3 is 14 residues long. Trimming left V 2 bases short and J 5 bases short, with 12 bases between. Germline CDR1 is SNHLY and CDR2 is FYNNEI. This CDR3 is CASSERRDPYGYTF. In DNA, the CDR3 is TGTGCCAGCAGTGAACGCAGGGACCCGTATGGCTACACCTTC.

The rearrangement uses TRBV28 and TRBJ2-2; a possible D gene is TRBD2 (6 bases). This CDR3 contains 15 residues. V was cut by 5 bases and J by 0 bases, with 10 bases left in between. Germline V gene sequence: CDR1 MDHEN, CDR2 SYDVKM. In nucleotides, the CDR3 is TGTGCCAGCAGTCGCGGGGCGGCGAACACCGGGGAGCTGTTTTTT. It specifies CASSRGAANTGELFF.

The CDR3 reads CASSLAPLSGYTF. CDR3 nucleotides: TGTGCCAGCAGCTTAGCGCCACTGTCTGGCTACACCTTC. The chain recombines TRBV7-9 with TRBJ1-2, with unresolved D. Germline V gene lookup returns CDR1 SEHNR and CDR2 FQNEAQ (reference sequence). Trimming cost V 0 bases and J 7 bases, with 9 bases left between them. The CDR3 length is 13 residues.

This chain joins TRBV6-5 and TRBJ1-1; maybe TRBD1 (5 bases). The CDR3 spans 12 residues. V lost 8 bases and J lost 3, with 10 bases in between. Germline CDR1 is MNHEY and CDR2 is SVGAGI. The CDR3, as DNA: TGTGCCAGCGTACGGGGGGACACTGAAGCTTTCTTT. This sequence encodes CASVRGDTEAFF.

The V gene is TRBV12-3 or TRBV12-4, the J gene TRBJ1-5; D might be TRBD1 (5 bases). Trimming cost V 6 bases and J 11 bases, with 17 bases left between them. This CDR3 is built from 13 residues. The CDR3 DNA reads TGTGCCAGCAGATCGGGACCTTGGGGGTCCCAGCATTTT. Its translation: CASRSGPWGSQHF.

V and J are TRBV24-1 and TRBJ2-3, with D maybe TRBD1 (6 bases). Germline loops: CDR1 KGHDR, CDR2 SFDVKD. CDR3 length: 19 residues. Trimming pared 1 base from V and 4 bases from J, leaving 23 bases between. The CDR3 protein is CATSDFTGPHGFVADTQYF. CDR3 sequence (DNA): TGTGCCACCAGTGATTTTACAGGGCCCCACGGGTTTGTAGCAGATACGCAGTATTTT.

The chain carries TRBV21-1 and TRBJ1-5; TRBD1 is the table's D call, not checked against the DNA. TRBV21-1 is described as a pseudogene. The CDR3 extends over 21 amino acids. The CDR3 loop reads CASTPGQGITFLRPFNQPQHF. CDR3 nucleotides: TGTGCCAGCACTCCGGGACAGGGGATAACGTTTTTGAGGCCCTTCAATCAGCCCCAGCATTTT.

The rearrangement joins TRBV7-9 to TRBJ2-7; no clear D gene. Deletions cut 5 bases from V and 3 bases from J, with 8 bases between. The CDR3 runs 12 residues. The germline gives CDR1 SEHNR, CDR2 FQNEAQ (reference sequence). The CDR3 DNA reads TGTGCCAGCAGCCTACCGGGCTACGAGCAGTACTTC. It codes for CASSLPGYEQYF.

The chain uses TRBV7-2 and TRBJ2-7; the D call may be TRBD1 or TRBD2 (5 bases each). Per the germline V gene, CDR1 is SGHTA and CDR2 is FQGNSA. V shed 4 bases and J shed 6 bases, with 16 bases lying between them. This CDR3 comprises 14 residues. In DNA form, the CDR3 reads TGTGCCAGCAGCTCAACCCCCGGGACCTCCGAGCAGTACTTC. This codes for CASSSTPGTSEQYF.

This rearrangement joins TRBV29-1 to TRBJ2-5; D might be TRBD1 or TRBD2, each matching 7 bases. CDR3 length equals 11 residues. Germline lookup yields CDR1 SQVTM and CDR2 ANQGSEA. Trimming pared 7 bases from V and 6 bases from J, leaving 12 bases between. CDR3 nucleotides: TGCAGCGGGGAGGGGGCAAAGACCCAGTACTTC. Translation: CSGEGAKTQYF.

The chain employs TRBV25-1 and TRBJ2-3; D possibly corresponds to TRBD1 (7 bases). The V end was cut by 1 base, the J end by 3 bases, with 20 bases between. Germline values: CDR1 MGHDK, CDR2 SYGVNS. This CDR3 is built from 18 residues. In DNA, the CDR3 is TGTGCCAGCAGTGAATGGAGGGACAGCGGAGGCACGACAGATACGCAGTATTTT. The encoded protein is CASSEWRDSGGTTDTQYF. The whole variable domain, filled in from reference TRBV25-1 and TRBJ2-3, reads EADIYQTPRYLVIGTGKKITLECSQTMGHDKMYWYQQDPGMELHLIHYSYGVNSTEKGDLSSESTVSRIRTEHFPLTLESARPSHTSQYLCASSEWRDSGGTTDTQYFGPGTRLTVL.

This CDR3 reads CASSQTQKLGGNTIYF. CDR3 nucleotide sequence: TGTGCCAGCAGCCAAACGCAGAAGCTCGGAGGAAACACCATATATTTT. The gene calls are TRBV4-2 and TRBJ1-3; D unresolved. There are 16 residues in the CDR3. The V gene lost 2 bases and the J gene lost 4 bases, with 15 bases spanning the gap. Germline V gene sequence: CDR1 LGHNA, CDR2 YNFKEQ.

This sequence joins TRBV18 and TRBJ2-7; D call uncertain. Germline V gene data show CDR1 as KGHSH and CDR2 as LQKENI. Trimming took off 3 bases at V and 0 bases at J, with 12 bases between the two ends. The CDR3 covers 15 residues. The CDR3 DNA follows: TGTGCCAGCTCACCCCTACTTTCGACCTCCTACGAGCAGTACTTC. Translating gives CASSPLLSTSYEQYF.

This sequence joins TRBV5-1 and TRBJ1-1; TRBD1 is a possible D gene (5 bases). Trimming took off 0 bases at V and 1 base at J, with 10 bases between the two ends. This CDR3 is 15 amino acids long. Germline assignment: CDR1 SGHRS and CDR2 YFSETQ. The CDR3 nucleotides read TGCGCCAGCAGCTTGGAGCTGGGACCGAACACTGAAGCTTTCTTT. Residues: CASSLELGPNTEAFF.

This chain joins TRBV6-2 or TRBV6-3 and TRBJ2-1, with 13 bases that match TRBD2. CDR1 MNHEY and CDR2 SVGEGT come from the germline V gene. Losses at the gene ends were 4 bases for V and 2 bases for J; bases not matched to a gene: 8. The CDR3 extends over 18 amino acids. CDR3 DNA sequence: TGTGCCAGCAGTTTCCAGACTAGCGGGGGGACGACCTACAATGAGCAGTTCTTC. It yields the protein CASSFQTSGGTTYNEQFF.

The table lists this clone with a count of one. The J gene is TRBJ1-2, the V gene TRBV15, with 12 bases aligning to TRBD1. After removal of 0 bases from V and 6 bases from J, the junction contained 5 bases not matched to a gene. Per germline, CDR1 LNHNV and CDR2 YYDKDF (reference sequence). This CDR3 is built from 16 residues. The CDR3 DNA reads TGTGCCACCAGCAGAGATCTGGGGACAGGGGGCGATGGCTACACCTTC. It is translated as CATSRDLGTGGDGYTF.

J is TRBJ1-6 and V is TRBV28, with D possibly TRBD1 on 5 matching bases. V was pared by 8 bases and J by 4 bases, with 21 bases between. CDR3 size: 17 residues. CDR1 is MDHEN, CDR2 SYDVKM, per germline. CDR3 residues: CASRDLGKGGYNSPLHF. The CDR3 coding sequence is TGTGCCAGCCGGGACCTCGGCAAAGGAGGGTATAATTCACCCCTCCACTTT.

V and J are TRBV12-5 and TRBJ2-1, with 9 bases lining up with TRBD2. The germline V gene has CDR1 LGHNT and CDR2 FRNRAP. Germline trimming cut 6 bases from V and 5 bases from J; bases unmatched to any gene: 5. The CDR3 covers 14 residues. CDR3 sequence: CASGPSGGNNEQFF. Written as DNA, the CDR3 is TGTGCTAGTGGCCCCAGCGGGGGGAACAATGAGCAGTTCTTC.